These 10 T cell receptor beta chains were all obtained from the same sample, sequenced in a study of cytomegalovirus exposure and HLA in healthy donors. Use of 60 Vbeta and 13 Jbeta primers characterized the PCR. The repertoire was sequenced with immunoSEQ multiplex PCR; TCRdb's copy has only in-frame clones and lacks some. The sample carries about 110,000 clones, 69% recorded once. The sequencing sample was made of PBMCs. Receptor source: a man younger than 45 in good health and CMV-seronegative.

V and J are TRBV27 and TRBJ2-7; D is undetermined. This CDR3 contains 14 residues. Trimming removed 7 bases from V and 0 bases from J, with 13 bases in between. Germline lookup yields CDR1 MNHEY and CDR2 SMNVEV (reference sequence). The DNA of the CDR3 is TGTGCCAGCACCTCGGGTCCTAGCTCCTACGAGCAGTACTTC. Protein sequence: CASTSGPSSYEQYF.

The J gene is TRBJ2-2, the V gene TRBV4-2; D is possibly TRBD1 (6 bases). This CDR3 has 15 residues. CDR1 LGHNA and CDR2 YNFKEQ come from the germline V gene. Trimming shortened V by 0 bases and J by 6 bases, and 11 bases separated the two germline ends. CDR3 amino acids: CASSQDQGRSGELFF. The CDR3 DNA reads TGTGCCAGCAGCCAAGATCAGGGGAGATCCGGGGAGCTGTTTTTT.

The chain joins TRBV28 to TRBJ2-6; tentative D call: TRBD2 (6 bases). Per germline, CDR1 MDHEN and CDR2 SYDVKM. V was pared by 2 bases and J by 6 bases, with 17 bases between. The CDR3 is made up of 17 amino acids. In nucleotides, the CDR3 is TGTGCCAGCAGTTTAAGACGGGACTCTGGGTCGGCCAACGTCCTGACTTTC. Encoded protein: CASSLRRDSGSANVLTF.

This clone has a single count. The chain links TRBV5-1 to TRBJ2-3; 13 bases align to TRBD2. This CDR3 comprises 16 residues. Germline assignment: CDR1 SGHRS and CDR2 YFSETQ. J lost 2 bases, V lost 4 bases, and 4 bases had no gene match. DNA of the CDR3: TGCGCCAGCAGCACAGGACTAGCGGGGGACACAGATACGCAGTATTTT. This translates into CASSTGLAGDTDTQYF.

The chain employs TRBV29-1 and TRBJ2-5, with D perhaps TRBD2 (7 bases). V was shortened by 4 bases and J by 4 bases, with 19 bases between the two germline ends. CDR1 SQVTM and CDR2 ANQGSEA come from the germline V gene. The CDR3 contains 15 residues. CDR3 in amino acids: CSVVGWGGPLETQYF. Written as DNA, the CDR3 is TGCAGCGTTGTAGGTTGGGGGGGCCCTTTAGAGACCCAGTACTTC.

The chain couples TRBV11-2 to TRBJ2-4, with D hard to call. Germline values: CDR1 SGHAT, CDR2 FQNNGV. Trimming took off 1 base at V and 15 bases at J, with 10 bases between the two ends. The length of the CDR3 is 11 residues. This chain's CDR3 is CASSLVDHPYF. For the CDR3, the DNA is TGTGCCAGCAGCTTAGTAGATCACCCGTACTTC.

The chain carries TRBV7-2 and TRBJ1-2; TRBD1 matches 8 bases. Germline CDR1 and CDR2: SGHTA and FQGNSA. After removal of 2 bases from V and 7 bases from J, the junction contained 12 bases not matched to a gene. The CDR3 is 16 amino acids. The chain's CDR3 is CASSLSQGAPGGGYTF. Written as DNA, the CDR3 is TGTGCCAGCAGCTTAAGTCAGGGGGCGCCCGGTGGTGGCTACACCTTC.

The CDR3 bases are TGTGCCAGCAGCTTAAGGTCCGGAGAAGAGACCCAGTACTTC. It translates to CASSLRSGEETQYF. This sequence joins TRBV7-3 and TRBJ2-5; the D is unclear. The germline V and J ends were trimmed by 1 base and 3 bases, with 9 bases remaining between them. The germline CDR1 and CDR2 sequences are SGHTA and FQGTGA. CDR3 length equals 14 residues.

The chain employs TRBV7-9 and TRBJ1-1; 7 positions agree with TRBD1. Germline V gene data show CDR1 as SEHNR and CDR2 as FQNEAQ (reference sequence). Trimming at V came to 6 bases and at J to 0 bases, leaving 13 bases not matched to a gene. CDR3 length equals 17 residues. The CDR3 coding sequence is TGTGCCAGCAGGGGGGCCGGGACAGTTAAGATGAACACTGAAGCTTTCTTT. Translation: CASRGAGTVKMNTEAFF.

CDR3 sequence (DNA): TGTGCCAGCAGTTACTCCTCCAAAGCGGGGATCTACGAGCAGTACTTC. It encodes CASSYSSKAGIYEQYF. The chain carries TRBV6-5 and TRBJ2-7, with TRBD2 identical over 7 bases. The trim removed 0 bases at V and 3 bases at J, leaving 8 bases unmatched. This CDR3 comprises 16 residues. The germline CDR1 and CDR2 sequences are MNHEY and SVGAGI.